The 25 T cell receptor beta chains reported below all come from one sample, sequenced in a study of blood T cell repertoires in COVID-19. Sequenced by immunoSEQ multiplex PCR; TCRdb stores in-frame clones only, minus some. The sample carries a few hundred thousand clones, about 90% recorded once. Sequenced sample: peripheral blood. These receptors came from a man between 18 and 35 years old who had recovered from COVID-19.

This clone showed up just a few times. The V gene is TRBV30, the J gene TRBJ1-5, with TRBD1 identical over 7 bases. V gave up 5 bases and J gave up 5 bases; unmatched junction bases: 9. The CDR3 loop spans 14 amino acids. CDR1 is GTSNPN, CDR2 SVGIG, per germline (reference sequence). The CDR3 spells CAWSRQGSDQPQHF. The CDR3 DNA reads TGTGCCTGGTCCCGACAGGGTTCGGATCAGCCCCAGCATTTT.

As DNA, the CDR3 is TGTGCCAGCAGCTTAGCGGGACAGGGACGAGAGCAGTACTTC. The encoded protein is CASSLAGQGREQYF. The chain has TRBV7-9 and TRBJ2-7; TRBD1 agrees at 9 bases. After removal of 0 bases from V and 7 bases from J, the junction contained 4 bases not matched to a gene. CDR1 SEHNR and CDR2 FQNEAQ come from the germline V gene (reference sequence). The CDR3 has 14 residues.

V and J are TRBV29-1 and TRBJ1-2, with D unclear. CDR1 and CDR2 (germline): SQVTM, ANQGSEA. Trimming took 3 bases from V and 4 from J, leaving 12 bases between them. This CDR3 has 13 residues. The CDR3 sequence is CSVEFTARYGYTF. The CDR3 DNA sequence: TGCAGCGTTGAGTTCACAGCCCGCTATGGCTACACCTTC.

The V call is TRBV15, the J call TRBJ2-3, with TRBD1 matching 7 bases. This CDR3 region has 16 residues. Looked up from germline, CDR1 is LNHNV and CDR2 is YYDKDF (reference sequence). V shed 1 base, J shed 6 bases, and the junction held 10 bases outside the gene matches. The CDR3: CATSRGNRGNMDTQYF. CDR3 sequence (DNA): TGTGCCACCAGCAGAGGCAACAGGGGTAATATGGATACGCAGTATTTT.

V and J are TRBV30 and TRBJ2-5; 9 nucleotides line up with TRBD1. The CDR3 spans 12 residues. CDR1 and CDR2 (germline): GTSNPN, SVGIG (reference sequence). J gave up 7 bases and V 8 bases, and 8 bases lay outside the gene matches. CDR3 in DNA: TGTGCCGGGGGACAGGGCTTGGGGACCCAGTACTTC. This encodes CAGGQGLGTQYF.

The CDR3 is CAISWSESYEQYF. The CDR3 DNA reads TGTGCCATCAGTTGGTCAGAATCCTACGAGCAGTACTTC. The rearrangement links TRBV10-3 to TRBJ2-7; D is unresolved. The ends were cut back, 5 bases at V and 1 base at J, with 9 bases in the middle. The CDR3 extends over 13 amino acids. Germline V gene sequence: CDR1 ENHRY, CDR2 SYGVKD.

J is TRBJ1-5 and V is TRBV10-3; D is uncertain. Between the trimmed V and J ends, which lost 2 bases and 1 base, there was a span of 3 bases. Germline V gene sequence: CDR1 ENHRY, CDR2 SYGVKD. This CDR3 contains 13 residues. CDR3 sequence: CAISEESNQPQHF. CDR3 coding DNA: TGTGCCATCAGTGAGGAGAGCAATCAGCCCCAGCATTTT.

The chain uses TRBV7-2 and TRBJ2-7; 7 bases align to TRBD2. This CDR3 is built from 17 residues. Losses at the gene ends were 2 bases for V and 2 bases for J; bases not matched to a gene: 12. Germline CDR1 SGHTA, CDR2 FQGNSA. For the CDR3, the DNA is TGTGCCAGCAGCTTAAACGCGGGAGTACTCCTCCCCTACGAGCAGTACTTC. Protein: CASSLNAGVLLPYEQYF.

This clone was detected once. The V gene is TRBV5-5, the J gene TRBJ2-3; 12 positions agree with TRBD2. CDR1 is SGHKS, CDR2 YYEKEE, per germline (reference sequence). Trimming took 2 bases from V and 6 from J; bases not matched to a gene: 4. The CDR3 length is 15 residues. CDR3 amino acids: CASSLLAGGGDTQYF. Here the CDR3 DNA reads TGTGCCAGCAGCTTACTAGCGGGGGGTGGGGATACGCAGTATTTT. Based on the CDR3 plus reference TRBV5-5 and TRBJ2-3, the full variable domain is DAGVTQSPTHLIKTRGQQVTLRCSPISGHKSVSWYQQVLGQGPQFIFQYYEKEERGRGNFPDRFSARQFPNYSSELNVNALLLGDSALYLCASSLLAGGGDTQYFGPGTRLTVL.

The genes are TRBV29-1 and TRBJ1-4, with 7 bases fitting TRBD1. CDR1 SQVTM and CDR2 ANQGSEA come from the germline V gene. Trimming removed 0 bases from V and 3 bases from J; junction bases left unmatched: 7. The CDR3 extends over 16 amino acids. The CDR3 reads CSVEDLRQGPNEKLFF. The CDR3 DNA reads as TGCAGCGTTGAAGATCTTAGACAGGGACCTAATGAAAAACTGTTTTTT.

The chain has TRBV7-2 and TRBJ1-2; D is perhaps TRBD1 (5 bases). Germline-derived CDR1 and CDR2 are SGHTA and FQGNSA. V lost 5 bases and J 4 bases, leaving 20 bases between the germline ends. This CDR3 has 16 residues. CDR3 loop: CASSPPGSFSGYGYTF. The CDR3 coding sequence is TGTGCCAGCAGCCCCCCAGGGTCCTTTAGCGGCTATGGCTACACCTTC.

The chain links TRBV6-2 or TRBV6-3 to TRBJ2-7; a weak D match, TRBD2 (6 bases). Trimming pared 2 bases from V and 4 bases from J, leaving 15 bases between. The germline CDR1 and CDR2 sequences are MNHEY and SVGEGT. CDR3 length: 15 amino acids. In DNA form, the CDR3 reads TGTGCCAGCAGTTACGAGGTCGGGGGACTTTACGAGCAGTACTTC. Protein: CASSYEVGGLYEQYF.

The chain uses TRBV19 and TRBJ1-5; D may be TRBD1 (5 bases). Trimming removed 8 bases at V and 0 bases at J, with 14 bases between. This CDR3 comprises 15 residues. Per the germline V gene, CDR1 is LNHDA and CDR2 is SQIVND (reference sequence). CDR3 region: CASGYAGNSNQPQHF. DNA for the CDR3: TGTGCCAGTGGCTATGCAGGGAATAGCAATCAGCCCCAGCATTTT.

The chain is built from TRBV5-1 and TRBJ1-2; unclear D gene. Germline V gene data show CDR1 as SGHRS and CDR2 as YFSETQ. V lost 1 base and J lost 2, with 9 bases in between. The CDR3 extends over 14 amino acids. The CDR3 nucleotides are TGCGCCAGCAGCTTGAGTTGGCAGAACTATGGCTACACCTTC. This translates into CASSLSWQNYGYTF.

J is TRBJ1-1 and V is TRBV5-6; TRBD1 agrees at 7 bases. Trimming cost V 0 bases and J 3 bases; bases outside gene matches: 5. Germline values: CDR1 SGHDT, CDR2 YYEEEE. This CDR3 is 15 amino acids long. CDR3 sequence: CASSLEGAGYTEAFF. The DNA for the CDR3 is TGTGCCAGCAGCTTGGAGGGGGCAGGGTACACTGAAGCTTTCTTT.

V is TRBV4-1 and J is TRBJ2-3; 8 positions agree with TRBD2. Trimming removed 4 bases from V and 0 bases from J; junction bases left unmatched: 3. The CDR3 length is 15 residues. Germline V gene lookup returns CDR1 MGHRA and CDR2 YSYEKL. The DNA of the CDR3 is TGCGCCAGCAGCCGAGGACTAGCTAGCACAGATACGCAGTATTTT. Protein: CASSRGLASTDTQYF.

Concerning this clone itself: The same CDR3 can be traced to other DNA sequences in this sample. The chain employs TRBV27 and TRBJ2-7; D gene uncertain. The germline CDR1 and CDR2 sequences are MNHEY and SMNVEV (reference sequence). This CDR3 is 13 amino acids long. Trimming removed 0 bases from V and 1 base from J, with 4 bases in between. The CDR3 DNA sequence: TGTGCCAGCAGTTTATCCGGGTCCTACGAGCAGTACTTC. Translation gives CASSLSGSYEQYF.

The chain links TRBV7-3 to TRBJ2-1, with 7 bases lining up with TRBD2. This CDR3 has 15 amino acids. J was trimmed by 4 bases and V by 5 bases; bases with no gene match: 8. Germline V CDR1 and CDR2: SGHTA, FQGTGA. CDR3 nucleotide sequence: TGTGCCAGCAGCCCACAGTCGGGGGGATACAATGAGCAGTTCTTC. This translates into CASSPQSGGYNEQFF.

This sequence joins TRBV19 and TRBJ1-1; tentatively, D is TRBD1 (6 bases). The CDR3 loop spans 14 amino acids. Germline loops: CDR1 LNHDA, CDR2 SQIVND (reference sequence). The V end lost 6 bases, the J end lost 8 bases, and 19 bases lay between the germline ends. The CDR3 protein is CASRLTGTLSEAFF. The CDR3 DNA sequence: TGTGCCAGTAGGCTAACCGGGACACTATCCGAAGCTTTCTTT.

CDR3 nucleotides: TGTGCCAGCAGCTTAGGGGGGAGGGAAAAACTGTTTTTT. Protein product: CASSLGGREKLFF. The rearrangement uses TRBV7-2 and TRBJ1-4, with D perhaps matching TRBD1 (5 bases). CDR1 SGHTA and CDR2 FQGNSA come from the germline V gene. V was pared by 1 base and J by 8 bases, with 8 bases between. The CDR3 consists of 13 residues.

CDR3 DNA sequence: TGTGCCAGCAGGGGGGACAGCTCTGGAAACACCATATATTTT. It encodes CASRGDSSGNTIYF. The chain joins TRBV28 to TRBJ1-3, with 7 bases matching TRBD1. The germline V gene has CDR1 MDHEN and CDR2 SYDVKM. The J segment lost 0 bases and the V segment lost 6 bases, leaving 2 bases of the junction unmatched. CDR3 length: 14 amino acids. Full variable domain (outside the CDR3, taken from reference TRBV28 and TRBJ1-3): DVKVTQSSRYLVKRTGEKVFLECVQDMDHENMFWYRQDPGLGLRLIYFSYDVKMKEKGDIPEGYSVSREKKERFSLILESASTNQTSMYLCASRGDSSGNTIYFGEGSWLTVV.

The chain is built from TRBV12-2 and TRBJ2-7; TRBD2 is the table's D call and was not checked against the DNA. TRBV12-2 is a pseudogene locus. This CDR3 has 16 amino acids. CDR3 sequence reads: CASRLSKTSGSYEQYF. CDR3 coding DNA: TGTGCAAGTCGCTTGTCGAAGACTAGCGGTTCCTACGAGCAGTACTTC.

The chain is built from TRBV27 and TRBJ2-5; TRBD1 agrees at 11 bases. The CDR3 has 15 amino acids. The germline gives CDR1 MNHEY, CDR2 SMNVEV (reference sequence). Unmatched junction bases numbered 4, after V lost 3 bases and J lost 4 bases. CDR3 residues: CASSFIGQGAETQYF. The CDR3 DNA reads TGTGCCAGCAGTTTCATTGGACAGGGGGCAGAGACCCAGTACTTC.

The V and J genes are TRBV11-2 and TRBJ1-1; no firm D call. Germline V lookup: CDR1 SGHAT, CDR2 FQNNGV. Trimming removed 3 bases at V and 0 bases at J, with 8 bases between. This CDR3 has 14 amino acids. In nucleotides, the CDR3 is TGTGCCAGCAGCTTGTCTCACATGAACACTGAAGCTTTCTTT. Translating gives CASSLSHMNTEAFF.

This clone came up once. The rearrangement links TRBV2 to TRBJ1-1, with D maybe TRBD1 (5 bases). The CDR3 sequence is 12 residues long. Germline V gives CDR1 SNHLY, CDR2 FYNNEI. Trimming took 7 bases from V and 7 from J, leaving 13 bases between them. CDR3 sequence (DNA): TGTGCCAGCATGGGGGGAGCGGGTGAAGCTTTCTTT. This sequence encodes CASMGGAGEAFF.